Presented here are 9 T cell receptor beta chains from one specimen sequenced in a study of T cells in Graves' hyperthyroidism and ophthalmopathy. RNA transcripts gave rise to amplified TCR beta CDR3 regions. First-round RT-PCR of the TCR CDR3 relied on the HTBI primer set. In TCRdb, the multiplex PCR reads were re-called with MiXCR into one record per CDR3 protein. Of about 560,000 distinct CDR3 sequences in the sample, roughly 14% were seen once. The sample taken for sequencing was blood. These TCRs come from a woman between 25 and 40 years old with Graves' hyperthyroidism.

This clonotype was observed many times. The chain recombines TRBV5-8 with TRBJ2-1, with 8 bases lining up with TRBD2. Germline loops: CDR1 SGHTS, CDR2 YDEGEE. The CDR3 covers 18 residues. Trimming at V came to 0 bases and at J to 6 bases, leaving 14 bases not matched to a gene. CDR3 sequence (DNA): TGTGCCAGCAGCTTGGGACCGGTTGAGCGGGAGCTAGGCAATGAGCAGTTCTTC. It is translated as CASSLGPVERELGNEQFF.

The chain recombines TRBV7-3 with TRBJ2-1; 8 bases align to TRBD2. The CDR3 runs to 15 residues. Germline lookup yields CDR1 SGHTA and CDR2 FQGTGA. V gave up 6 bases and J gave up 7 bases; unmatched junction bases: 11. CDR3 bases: TGTGCCAGCAGTTTGACGGGAGGGGTTCGGAATGAGCAGTTCTTC. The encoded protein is CASSLTGGVRNEQFF.

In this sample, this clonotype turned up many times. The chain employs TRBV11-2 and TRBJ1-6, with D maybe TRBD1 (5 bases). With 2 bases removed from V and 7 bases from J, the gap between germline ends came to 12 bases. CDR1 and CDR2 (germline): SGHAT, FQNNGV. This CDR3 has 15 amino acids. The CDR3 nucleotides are TGTGCCAGCAGCTTATCAGGGATCTCCAATTCACCCCTCCACTTT. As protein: CASSLSGISNSPLHF.

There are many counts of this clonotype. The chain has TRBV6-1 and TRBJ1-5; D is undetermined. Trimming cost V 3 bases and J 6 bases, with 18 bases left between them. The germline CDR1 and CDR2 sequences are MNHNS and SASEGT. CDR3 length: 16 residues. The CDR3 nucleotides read TGTGCCAGCAGTGATGGAGGCGGGCCGCAAGGTCAGCCCCAGCATTTT. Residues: CASSDGGGPQGQPQHF.

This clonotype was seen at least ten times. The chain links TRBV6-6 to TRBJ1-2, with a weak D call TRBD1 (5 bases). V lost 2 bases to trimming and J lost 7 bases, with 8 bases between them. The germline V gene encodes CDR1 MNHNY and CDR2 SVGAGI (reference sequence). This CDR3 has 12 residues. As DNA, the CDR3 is TGTGCCAGCAGTTACGAGGGACGTGGCTACACCTTC. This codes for CASSYEGRGYTF.

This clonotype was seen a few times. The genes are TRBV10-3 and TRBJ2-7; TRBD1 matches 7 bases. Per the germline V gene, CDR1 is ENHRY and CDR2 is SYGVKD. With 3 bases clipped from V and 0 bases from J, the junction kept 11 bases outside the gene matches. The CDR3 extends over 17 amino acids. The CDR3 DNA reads TGTGCCATCAGTGATCCCCCTCTAGGGGGCTTCTCCTACGAGCAGTACTTC. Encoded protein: CAISDPPLGGFSYEQYF.

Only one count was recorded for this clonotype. Written as DNA, the CDR3 is TGTGCCAGCAGGGCCTTCAACAGGGGCTTTTTACCCGATTGGGAGCAGTACTTC. It codes for CASRAFNRGFLPDWEQYF. The rearrangement links TRBV9 to TRBJ2-7; 7 bases match TRBD1. The CDR3 sequence is 18 residues long. Losses at the gene ends were 5 bases for V and 7 bases for J; bases not matched to a gene: 24. The V gene's germline CDR1 is SGDLS and CDR2 YYNGEE.

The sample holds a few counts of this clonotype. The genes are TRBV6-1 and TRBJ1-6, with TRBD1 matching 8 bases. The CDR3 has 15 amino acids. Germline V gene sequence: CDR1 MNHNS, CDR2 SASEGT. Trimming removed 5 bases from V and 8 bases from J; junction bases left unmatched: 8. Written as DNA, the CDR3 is TGTGCCAGCAGTCCACGGACAGGGACTGATTCACCCCTCCACTTT. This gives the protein CASSPRTGTDSPLHF.

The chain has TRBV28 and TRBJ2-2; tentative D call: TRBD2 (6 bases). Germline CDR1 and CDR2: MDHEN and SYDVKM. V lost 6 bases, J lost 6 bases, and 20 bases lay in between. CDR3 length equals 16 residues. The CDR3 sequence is CASSREPLTSPGELFF. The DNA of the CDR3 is TGTGCCAGCAGCCGGGAACCCTTGACTAGTCCCGGGGAGCTGTTTTTT.